This TCR beta chain was profiled in a study of cytomegalovirus exposure and HLA in healthy donors. The junction had 2 bases not matched to a gene; V was cut back by 3 bases and J by 8 bases. CDR1 is KGHSH, CDR2 LQKENI, per germline. There are 12 residues in the CDR3. This clone appeared a few times. Its target is not known. Study outcomes and limitations: Reportedly, diagnosis of cytomegalovirus status by the classifier showed high specificity and sensitivity. Subsequent analysis of the roughly 120 validation repertoires found a tendency for first-cohort TCR clusters to co-occur. Listed as cytomegalovirus-associated were over 150 TCR beta chains.

An approximately 130-subject validation cohort, separate from the roughly 670-subject first cohort, supplied the donors. TCRdb's table, derived via immunoSEQ multiplex PCR, lists solely in-frame clones and lacks some. Of roughly 150,000 clones listed, around nine tenths are singletons. The sequencing sample was made of PBMCs. The chain joins TRBV18 to TRBJ1-1, with 8 positions matching TRBD1. This TCR came from a woman aged 18-35 years in good health and CMV-seropositive. The CDR3 here is CASSPDRAEAFF. The CDR3 DNA reads TGTGCCAGCTCACCGGACAGGGCAGAAGCTTTCTTT.